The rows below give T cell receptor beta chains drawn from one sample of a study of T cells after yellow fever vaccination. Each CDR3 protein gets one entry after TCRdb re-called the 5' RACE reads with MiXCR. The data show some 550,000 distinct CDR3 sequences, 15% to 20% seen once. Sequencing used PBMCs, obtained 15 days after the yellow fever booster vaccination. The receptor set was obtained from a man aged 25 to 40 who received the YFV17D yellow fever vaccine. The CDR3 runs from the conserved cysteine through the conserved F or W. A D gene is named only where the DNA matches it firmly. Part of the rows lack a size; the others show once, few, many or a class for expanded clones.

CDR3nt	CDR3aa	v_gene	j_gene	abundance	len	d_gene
TGTGCCAGCGTGGGACTAGCGGGACCCACAGATACGCAGTATTTT	CASVGLAGPTDTQYF	TRBV12-3/TRBV12-4	TRBJ2-3	-	15	TRBD2
TGTGCCAGTAGTATAGGTCAGGCCCCAAATGAGCAGTTCTTC	CASSIGQAPNEQFF	TRBV19	TRBJ2-1	-	14	-
TGTGCCAGCAGTTACTTAACCACCGGGGAGCTGTTTTTT	CASSYLTTGELFF	TRBV6-5	TRBJ2-2	-	13	-
TGTGCCAGCTCACCACCGCACCTGAACACTGAAGCTTTCTTT	CASSPPHLNTEAFF	TRBV18	TRBJ1-1	-	14	-
TGTGCCAGCAGTTCTCCGGACAGGGCCGAGCAGTACTTC	CASSSPDRAEQYF	TRBV28	TRBJ2-7	many	13	TRBD1
TGTGCCAGCAGCTTGGGCGGGAGGATTGAGACCCAGTACTTC	CASSLGGRIETQYF	TRBV5-6	TRBJ2-5	few	14	TRBD2
TGCAGTGCTAGCGAATACGAGCAGTACTTC	CSASEYEQYF	TRBV20-1	TRBJ2-7	few	10	-
TGTGCCAGCAGATTCGACCCCGACCACACAGATACGCAGTATTTT	CASRFDPDHTDTQYF	TRBV7-9	TRBJ2-3	-	15	-
TGCGCCAGCAGCCAAGATTGGACTAGCGGGGGAGATACGCAGTATTTT	CASSQDWTSGGDTQYF	TRBV4-3	TRBJ2-3	few	16	TRBD2
TGTGCCAGCACTTACGGGTCTAGTCGATATGAGCAGTTCTTC	CASTYGSSRYEQFF	TRBV6-2/TRBV6-3	TRBJ2-1	few	14	-
TGTGCCTGGACTACCCCCCCCGGGGGGCGAATCTATGGCTACACCTTC	CAWTTPPGGRIYGYTF	TRBV30	TRBJ1-2	few	16	-
TGTGCCAGCAGCCCCGGGACAGTCCACACAGATACGCAGTATTTT	CASSPGTVHTDTQYF	TRBV3-1	TRBJ2-3	few	15	TRBD1
TGCGCCAGCAGCCGTTCGGGAGGAGAGCCCCACGAGCAGTACTTC	CASSRSGGEPHEQYF	TRBV5-1	TRBJ2-7	many	15	TRBD2
TGCAGTGCTTTCGACTGGGGGAACATTCAGTACTTC	CSAFDWGNIQYF	TRBV20-1	TRBJ2-4	many	12	-
TGTGCCAGCAGCCAAAGTCTGGCAGATACGCAGTATTTT	CASSQSLADTQYF	TRBV14	TRBJ2-3	-	13	-
TGCGCCAGCAGCCAAGACGTACAGGGGGTTGGTTCCTATAATTCACCCCTCCACTTT	CASSQDVQGVGSYNSPLHF	TRBV4-3	TRBJ1-6	-	19	TRBD1
TGTGCCAGCAGCTTAGTGGGGGGGGAGAAGAATGAGCAGTTCTTC	CASSLVGGEKNEQFF	TRBV11-2	TRBJ2-1	-	15	TRBD2
TGTGCCAGCAGTCGATCAAGGAACACCGGGGAGCTGTTTTTT	CASSRSRNTGELFF	TRBV6-2/TRBV6-3	TRBJ2-2	few	14	-
TGCAGTGCCGACCCCGTCGGCGGGAGGGTCAAAAATGAGCAGTTCTTC	CSADPVGGRVKNEQFF	TRBV20-1	TRBJ2-1	-	16	TRBD2
TGCAGCGTTGTTACGGGGGCTACTGAAGCTTTCTTT	CSVVTGATEAFF	TRBV29-1	TRBJ1-1	few	12	-
TGTGCCAGCAGCCAAGGGTTGTCGCAAGAGACCCAGTACTTC	CASSQGLSQETQYF	TRBV4-2	TRBJ2-5	few	14	-
TGCAGTGCTAGATTCGGAGGGGGAGACACCGGGGAGCTGTTTTTT	CSARFGGGDTGELFF	TRBV20-1	TRBJ2-2	few	15	-
TGTGCCAGCAGCCCGGGCCTCCTCGGCGATACGCAGTATTTT	CASSPGLLGDTQYF	TRBV7-8	TRBJ2-3	-	14	-
TGTGCCAGCAGTTTTGTTGATCGCAATCAGCCCCAGCATTTT	CASSFVDRNQPQHF	TRBV12-3/TRBV12-4	TRBJ1-5	many	14	-
TGTGCCAGCAGTTTATCGGGCAGTTCCCGTTACGAGCAGTACTTC	CASSLSGSSRYEQYF	TRBV28	TRBJ2-7	-	15	-
TGTGCCAGCAGCCAAGAAAGTCTCGTGGGAGGACCAACCTACGAGCAGTACTTC	CASSQESLVGGPTYEQYF	TRBV3-1	TRBJ2-7	-	18	-
TGTGCCAGCAGTTCATGGCGGGGTAACAATGAGCAGTTCTTC	CASSSWRGNNEQFF	TRBV12-3/TRBV12-4	TRBJ2-1	-	14	-
TGTGCCAGCACCATGGGACAGGGTGCGTACGAGCAGTACTTC	CASTMGQGAYEQYF	TRBV6-1	TRBJ2-7	-	14	TRBD1
TGTGCCAGCAGTCCCCAGCAGGTCCTTACCCGTATCCCAAACGAGCAGTACTTC	CASSPQQVLTRIPNEQYF	TRBV27	TRBJ2-7	few	18	-
TGTGCCAGCAGTTCCGTCCCATACGAGCAGTACTTC	CASSSVPYEQYF	TRBV12-3/TRBV12-4	TRBJ2-7	few	12	-
TGCAGTGCTAGAGAGCCAACCCCAGATACGCAGTATTTT	CSAREPTPDTQYF	TRBV20-1	TRBJ2-3	few	13	-
TGTGCCATCAGTGAGTCCAAGCAGGCCACAGATACGCAGTATTTT	CAISESKQATDTQYF	TRBV10-3	TRBJ2-3	-	15	-
TGCGCCAGCAGCTTTGGCCGAGGCGATGAGCAGTTCTTC	CASSFGRGDEQFF	TRBV5-1	TRBJ2-1	few	13	-
TGTGCCAGCACTTCCAGTGGTTTGGTCTATGGCTACACCTTC	CASTSSGLVYGYTF	TRBV12-3/TRBV12-4	TRBJ1-2	few	14	-
TGCAGTGCCCCCGGAGGGCGGTTCCGTGGTGACGAGCAGTACTTC	CSAPGGRFRGDEQYF	TRBV20-1	TRBJ2-7	few	15	-
TGTGCCAGCAGCCGTCCCGGGGGGACCCAGTACTTC	CASSRPGGTQYF	TRBV12-3/TRBV12-4	TRBJ2-5	-	12	-
TGCGCCAGCAGCCACACCTCTAGCGGGAGGAACTTTAGGCAGTTCTTC	CASSHTSSGRNFRQFF	TRBV4-3	TRBJ2-1	few	16	TRBD2
TGCAGCGTTGGCCCACAAGATAATCAGCCCCAGCATTTT	CSVGPQDNQPQHF	TRBV29-1	TRBJ1-5	-	13	-
TGCAGTGCTATCCAACTAACCGGGGAGCTGTTTTTT	CSAIQLTGELFF	TRBV20-1	TRBJ2-2	-	12	-
TGTGCCATCAGTGGCGGGGCGGGAGCCTACAATGAGCAGTTCTTC	CAISGGAGAYNEQFF	TRBV10-3	TRBJ2-1	-	15	TRBD2
TGTGCCACCAGCAACAGAATCGAGAACCAAGAGACCCAGTACTTC	CATSNRIENQETQYF	TRBV15	TRBJ2-5	-	15	-
TGCGCCAGCAGCACGACGCTTACTAGTTTGGCCAATGAGCAGTTCTTC	CASSTTLTSLANEQFF	TRBV5-1	TRBJ2-1	few	16	-